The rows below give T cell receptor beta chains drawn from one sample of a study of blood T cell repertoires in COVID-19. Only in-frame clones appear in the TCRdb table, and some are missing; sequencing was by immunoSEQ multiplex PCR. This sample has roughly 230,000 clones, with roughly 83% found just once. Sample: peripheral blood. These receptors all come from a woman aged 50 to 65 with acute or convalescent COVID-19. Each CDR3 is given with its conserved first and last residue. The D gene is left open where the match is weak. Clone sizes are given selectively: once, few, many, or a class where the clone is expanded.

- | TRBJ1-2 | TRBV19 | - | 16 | TGTGCCAGTTCTCGCCAGGGGTTAGGGGTTAACTATGGCTACACCTTC | CASSRQGLGVNYGYTF
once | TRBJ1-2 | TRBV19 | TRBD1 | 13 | TGTGCCAGTAGTCGCAGGGGGCCCTATGGCTACACCTTC | CASSRRGPYGYTF
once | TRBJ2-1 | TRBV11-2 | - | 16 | TGTGCCAGCAGCTCGTCCCGATTCAGCTCCTACAATGAGCAGTTCTTC | CASSSSRFSSYNEQFF
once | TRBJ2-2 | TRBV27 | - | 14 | TGTGCCAGCAGTTTATTCAGGGACACCGGGGAGCTGTTTTTT | CASSLFRDTGELFF
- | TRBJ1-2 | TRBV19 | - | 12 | TGTGCCACCTCGAGAGGGATCTATGGCTACACCTTC | CATSRGIYGYTF
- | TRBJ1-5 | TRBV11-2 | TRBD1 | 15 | TGTGCCAGCAGTTTCGACAGGGGGGCGCATCAGCCCCAGCATTTT | CASSFDRGAHQPQHF
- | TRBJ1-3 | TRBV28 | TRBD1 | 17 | TGTGCCAGCAGTTATTCCAGCCGGATAGACAGGGAGGACACCATATATTTT | CASSYSSRIDREDTIYF
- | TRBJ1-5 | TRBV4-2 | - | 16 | TGTGCCAGCAGCCAAGATGTCGGCGGGGGCCATCAGCCCCAGCATTTT | CASSQDVGGGHQPQHF
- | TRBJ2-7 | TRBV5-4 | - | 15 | TGTGCCAGCAGCTTGAGGCAGGGTTGGTCCTACGAGCAGTACTTC | CASSLRQGWSYEQYF
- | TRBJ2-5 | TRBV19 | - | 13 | TGTGCCAGCGGAGGCCCCGCAGGAGAGACCCAGTACTTC | CASGGPAGETQYF
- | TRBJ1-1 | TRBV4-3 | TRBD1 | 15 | TGCGCCAGCAGCCCAGCCGGGACAGGGGTCACTGAAGCTTTCTTT | CASSPAGTGVTEAFF
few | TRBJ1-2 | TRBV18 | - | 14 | TGTGCCAGCTCACCCGGGGGGGGCGTAAATGGCTACACCTTC | CASSPGGGVNGYTF
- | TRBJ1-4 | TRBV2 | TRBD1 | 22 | TGTGCCAGCAGGGGGCAAGAAAGCCCTAAACCGACAGGGGGGAGCTCAAATGAAAAACTGTTTTTT | CASRGQESPKPTGGSSNEKLFF
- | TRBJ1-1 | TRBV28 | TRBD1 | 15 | TGTGCCAGCAGTGACGCCGGGACAGGGCCCGCTGAAGCTTTCTTT | CASSDAGTGPAEAFF
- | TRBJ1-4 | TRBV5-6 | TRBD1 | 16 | TGTGCCAGCAGCTTGCATGGGGACAGGTCTAATGAAAAACTGTTTTTT | CASSLHGDRSNEKLFF
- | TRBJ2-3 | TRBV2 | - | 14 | TGTGCCAGCAGTGGCGGGGCCTCAACAGATACGCAGTATTTT | CASSGGASTDTQYF
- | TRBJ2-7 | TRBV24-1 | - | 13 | TGTGCCACCAGTGATGGAGGGAGCTTCGAGCAGTACTTC | CATSDGGSFEQYF
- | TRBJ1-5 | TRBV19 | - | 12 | TGTGCCAGTAGTAGGCTCAATCAGCCCCAGCATTTT | CASSRLNQPQHF
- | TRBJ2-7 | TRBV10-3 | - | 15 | TGTGCCATCACCCCGTCGGCCCCGGGCTCCTACGAGCAGTACTTC | CAITPSAPGSYEQYF
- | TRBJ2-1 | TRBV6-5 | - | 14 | TGTGCCAGCAAAGGTAGCGGCTCCTACAATGAGCAGTTCTTC | CASKGSGSYNEQFF
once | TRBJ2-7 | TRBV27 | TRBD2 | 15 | TGTGCCAGCAGTGTAGATAGCGGGAGGTCCTACGAGCAGTACTTC | CASSVDSGRSYEQYF
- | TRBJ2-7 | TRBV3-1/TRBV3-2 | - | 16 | TGTGCCAGCAGCCCTACCTCGACAGCTTTACTCTACGAGCAGTACTTC | CASSPTSTALLYEQYF
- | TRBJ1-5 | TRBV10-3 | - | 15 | TGTGCCATCAGTGAGTCGTTGCAGGGGAATCAGCCCCAGCATTTT | CAISESLQGNQPQHF
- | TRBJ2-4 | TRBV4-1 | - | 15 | TGCGCCAGCAGCCAAGGCGCGAGGAGGGAAAACATTCAGTACTTC | CASSQGARRENIQYF
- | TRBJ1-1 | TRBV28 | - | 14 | TGTGCCAGCAGCCACAGGGATATGAACACTGAAGCTTTCTTT | CASSHRDMNTEAFF
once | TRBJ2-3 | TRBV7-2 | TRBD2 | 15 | TGTGCCAGCAGCGCCAGCGGGAGGTCCACAGATACGCAGTATTTT | CASSASGRSTDTQYF
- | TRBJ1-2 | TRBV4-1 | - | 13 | TGCGCCAGCAGCCAAGAAGCATCCTATGGCTACACCTTC | CASSQEASYGYTF
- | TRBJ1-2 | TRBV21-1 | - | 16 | TGTGCCAGCTCATTAGACAGGGTTCCCGTCTTCTGGGGCTACACCTTC | CASSLDRVPVFWGYTF
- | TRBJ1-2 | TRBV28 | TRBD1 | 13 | TGTGCCAGCAGCCGGGACAGGCACTATGGCTACACCTTC | CASSRDRHYGYTF
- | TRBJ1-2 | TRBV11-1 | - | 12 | TGTGCCAGCAGCCCCTCGGGGGACGGCTACACCTTC | CASSPSGDGYTF
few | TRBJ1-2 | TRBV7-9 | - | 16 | TGTGCCAGCAGCTTAGATGTGGACACACCTAGGGAAGGCTACACCTTC | CASSLDVDTPREGYTF
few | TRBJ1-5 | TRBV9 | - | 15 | TGTGCCAGCAGCGTAGCCGCTAGTGATACGAAGCCCCAGCATTTT | CASSVAASDTKPQHF
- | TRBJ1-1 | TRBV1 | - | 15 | TGCACCAGCAGCCAAGAGGTACAGGGAAGCACTGAAGCTTTCTTT | CTSSQEVQGSTEAFF
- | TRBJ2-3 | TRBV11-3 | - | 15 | TGTGCCAGCAGCAGCGAGGCTAGCGAATCAGATACGCAGTATTTT | CASSSEASESDTQYF
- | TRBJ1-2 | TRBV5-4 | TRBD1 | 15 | TGTGCCAGCAGCTTGGCCGGGGACAGGGGCTATGGCTACACCTTC | CASSLAGDRGYGYTF
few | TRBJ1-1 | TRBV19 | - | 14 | TGTGCCAGTAGTACCGGGATCCAGGCGACTGAAGCTTTCTTT | CASSTGIQATEAFF
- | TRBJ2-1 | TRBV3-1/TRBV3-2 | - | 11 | TGTGCCAGCAGCCACATCAATGAGCAGTTCTTC | CASSHINEQFF
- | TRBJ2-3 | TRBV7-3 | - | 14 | TGTGCCAGCAGCTTAAGTAGAGACACAGATACGCAGTATTTT | CASSLSRDTDTQYF
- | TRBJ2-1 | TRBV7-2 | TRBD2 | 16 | TGTGCCAGCAGCTACCGAGCGGGGGCCCTCTACAATGAGCAGTTCTTC | CASSYRAGALYNEQFF
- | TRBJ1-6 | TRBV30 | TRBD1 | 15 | TGTGCCTGGAGTGGCCCGGGACAGATTAATTCACCCCTCCACTTT | CAWSGPGQINSPLHF
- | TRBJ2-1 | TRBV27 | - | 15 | TGTGCCAGCAGTTTAGAGGCAGTCAGGGGAGCTTGGCAGTTCTTC | CASSLEAVRGAWQFF
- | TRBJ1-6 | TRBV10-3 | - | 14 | TGTGCCATCAGTGGGGGACAATATAATTCACCCCTCCACTTT | CAISGGQYNSPLHF
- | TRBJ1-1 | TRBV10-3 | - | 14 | TGTGCCATCAGACTCGGGGATTTGAACACTGAAGCTTTCTTT | CAIRLGDLNTEAFF
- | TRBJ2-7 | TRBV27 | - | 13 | TGTGCCAGCAGTTTTTCAAGCGCCTACGAGCAGTACTTC | CASSFSSAYEQYF
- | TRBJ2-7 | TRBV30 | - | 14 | TGTGCCTGGAGTGAGGGGCAGAGCAACTACGAGCAGTACTTC | CAWSEGQSNYEQYF
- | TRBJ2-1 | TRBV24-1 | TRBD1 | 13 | TGTGCCACCAGTGATCTACTAGGGGGCGAGCAGTTCTTC | CATSDLLGGEQFF
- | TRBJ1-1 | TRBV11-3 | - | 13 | TGTGCCAGCAGCCGAAGCCCGGACACTGAAGCTTTCTTT | CASSRSPDTEAFF
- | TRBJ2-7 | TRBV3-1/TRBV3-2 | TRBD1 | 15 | TGTGCCAGCAGCGCGGGGTCAGGGGGCCGGTACGAGCAGTACTTC | CASSAGSGGRYEQYF
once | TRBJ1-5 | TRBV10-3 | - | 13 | TGTGCCATCAGTGGAACAGGGAATCAGCCCCAGCATTTT | CAISGTGNQPQHF
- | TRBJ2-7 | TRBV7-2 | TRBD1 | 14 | TGTGCCAGCAGCTTCGGACAGGGGTCCTACGAGCAGTACTTC | CASSFGQGSYEQYF